The present TCR beta chain was sequenced within a study of CD4 T cells in relation to SARS-CoV-2 and coronaviruses. A word on this clone: Its antigen is undetermined.

Before the COVID-19 pandemic, during about 2010-2018, CD4+ T cells were taken from unexposed donors. The cells were cultured for 9 to 11 days before CD4+ T cells were isolated. The repertoire was sequenced with immunoSEQ multiplex PCR; TCRdb's copy has only in-frame clones and lacks some. Of roughly 30,000 clones in the sample, around two thirds are singletons; the top ten hold 20% to 25%. The sequenced sample consisted of CD4+ T cells from PBMCs, cultured in vitro. The clonotype originates from a human donor in good health.

The CDR3 sequence: CAWSPKGWTDTQYF. In DNA form, the CDR3 reads TGTGCCTGGAGCCCAAAGGGATGGACAGATACGCAGTATTTT. The chain couples TRBV30 to TRBJ2-3; D is undetermined. The CDR3 consists of 14 residues. Looked up from germline, CDR1 is GTSNPN and CDR2 is SVGIG (reference sequence). V lost 3 bases and J lost 3, with 13 bases in between.